Each of the 5 T cell receptor beta chains below was sequenced from the same sample in a study of T cells after yellow fever vaccination. Each CDR3 protein gets one entry after TCRdb re-called the 5' RACE reads with MiXCR. In the table there are fewer than 400,000 distinct CDR3 sequences, around 10% of which are singletons. This material consisted of CD4+ T cells sorted from PBMCs, taken 45 days after the yellow fever booster vaccination. The receptors come from a man aged 18 to 30 who received the YFV17D yellow fever vaccine.

This clonotype has a handful of counts. The chain employs TRBV5-1 and TRBJ1-5; 7 bases agree with TRBD1. The CDR3 consists of 15 residues. V shed 0 bases, J shed 5 bases, and the junction held 5 bases outside the gene matches. Germline V CDR1 and CDR2: SGHRS, YFSETQ. In DNA form, the CDR3 reads TGCGCCAGCAGCTTGGAAGGGGACAGCTATCAGCCCCAGCATTTT. Amino acid sequence: CASSLEGDSYQPQHF. Together with reference TRBV5-1 and TRBJ1-5, the CDR3 gives the full variable domain: KAGVTQTPRYLIKTRGQQVTLSCSPISGHRSVSWYQQTPGQGLQFLFEYFSETQRNKGNFPGRFSGRQFSNSRSEMNVSTLELGDSALYLCASSLEGDSYQPQHFGDGTRLSIL.

This clonotype was observed a handful of times. V gene TRBV29-1 combines with J gene TRBJ2-7, with a possible D match to TRBD1 (6 bases). The CDR3 covers 15 residues. V was cut by 6 bases and J by 0 bases, with 18 bases left in between. Germline CDR1 and CDR2: SQVTM and ANQGSEA. The CDR3 bases are TGCAGCGTGCGAGCAGGGGCCACATTCTCCTACGAGCAGTACTTC. It codes for CSVRAGATFSYEQYF.

A few counts support this clonotype. Relative to the germline gene, one junction end is altered; a read error may explain this. The chain links TRBV7-9 to TRBJ2-2, with D possibly being TRBD1 (6 bases). In germline, CDR1 is SEHNR, CDR2 FQNEAQ (reference sequence). This CDR3 contains 13 residues. CDR3 loop: CASNLQGTGELFF. The CDR3 bases are TGTGCCAGCAACTTACAGGGAACCGGGGAGCTGTTTTTT.

This rearrangement joins TRBV5-1 to TRBJ2-7; D not resolved. The germline CDR1 and CDR2 sequences are SGHRS and YFSETQ. The CDR3 consists of 11 residues. Trimming removed 0 bases at V and 5 bases at J, with 3 bases between. This CDR3 is CASSLGNEQYF. The CDR3 nucleotides read TGCGCCAGCAGCTTGGGGAACGAGCAGTACTTC.

The chain recombines TRBV4-1 with TRBJ2-3; 12 nucleotides agree with TRBD2. Germline V gives CDR1 MGHRA, CDR2 YSYEKL. The ends lost 1 base at V and 2 bases at J; junction bases unmatched: 1. This CDR3 contains 16 residues. CDR3 sequence (DNA): TGCGCCAGCAGCCAAGGACTAGCGGGGGTCACAGATACGCAGTATTTT. It encodes CASSQGLAGVTDTQYF.